Detailed here is one TCR beta chain. The sample comes from a study of blood T cell repertoires in COVID-19. In the study overall: From the United States, Italy and Spain came samples of acute and convalescent COVID-19. The analysed material was cDNA or gDNA that came from T cells, B-cell-depleted T cells, or PBMCs.

This CDR3 is 15 amino acids long. Germline CDR1 reads WNHNN; CDR2 reads SYGVQD (reference sequence). Germline trimming cut 6 bases from V and 4 bases from J; bases unmatched to any gene: 4. Clones were sequenced by immunoSEQ multiplex PCR, and TCRdb holds only the in-frame ones, with some missing. Among over 200,000 clones listed, 75% to 90% were seen once. The clonotype comes from a man aged 25-45 years who had recovered from COVID-19. J is TRBJ2-1 and V is TRBV10-1; 12 bases map to TRBD2. The sample was peripheral blood. CDR3 amino acids: CASSRTSGEYNEQFF. The CDR3 DNA is TGCGCCAGCAGCAGGACTAGCGGGGAATACAATGAGCAGTTCTTC.